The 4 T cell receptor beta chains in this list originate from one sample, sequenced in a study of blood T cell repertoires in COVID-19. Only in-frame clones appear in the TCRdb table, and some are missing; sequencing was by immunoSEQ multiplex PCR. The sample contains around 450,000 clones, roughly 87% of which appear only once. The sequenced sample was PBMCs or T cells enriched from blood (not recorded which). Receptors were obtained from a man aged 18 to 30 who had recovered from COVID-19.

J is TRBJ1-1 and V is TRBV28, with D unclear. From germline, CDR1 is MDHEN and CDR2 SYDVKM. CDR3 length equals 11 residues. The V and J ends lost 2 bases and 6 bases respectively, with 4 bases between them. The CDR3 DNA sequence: TGTGCCAGCAGTTTAGTCTCTGAAGCTTTCTTT. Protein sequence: CASSLVSEAFF.

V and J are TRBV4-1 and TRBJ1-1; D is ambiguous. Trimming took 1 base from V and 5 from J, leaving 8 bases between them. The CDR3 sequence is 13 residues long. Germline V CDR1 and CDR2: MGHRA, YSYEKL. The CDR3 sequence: CASSQGGKTEAFF. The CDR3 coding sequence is TGCGCCAGCAGCCAAGGAGGTAAGACTGAAGCTTTCTTT.

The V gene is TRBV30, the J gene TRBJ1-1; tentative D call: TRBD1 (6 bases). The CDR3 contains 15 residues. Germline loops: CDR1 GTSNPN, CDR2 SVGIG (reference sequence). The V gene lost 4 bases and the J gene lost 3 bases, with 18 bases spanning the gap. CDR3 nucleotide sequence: TGTGCCTGGACTCCAACAGGGACGATGGACACTGAAGCTTTCTTT. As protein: CAWTPTGTMDTEAFF.

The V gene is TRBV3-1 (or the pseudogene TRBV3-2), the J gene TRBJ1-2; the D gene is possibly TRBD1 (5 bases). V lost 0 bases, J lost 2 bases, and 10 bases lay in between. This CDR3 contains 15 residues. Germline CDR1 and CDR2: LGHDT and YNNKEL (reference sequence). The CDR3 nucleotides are TGTGCCAGCAGCCAAGATCACGGGGGAAACTATGGCTACACCTTC. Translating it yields CASSQDHGGNYGYTF.